This T cell receptor beta chain is from a study of blood T cell repertoires in COVID-19. The wider study: Collection of acute and convalescent COVID-19 samples took place in the United States, Italy and Spain.

CDR1 MNHEY and CDR2 SVGAGI come from the germline V gene. The CDR3 is 13 amino acids. V shed 6 bases and J 2 bases; nucleotides not matched to a gene: 2. Method: immunoSEQ multiplex PCR; TCRdb's copy keeps in-frame clones and lacks some. The sample carries some 150,000 clones, over 65% recorded once. The gene calls are TRBV6-5 and TRBJ2-7; 9 bases align to TRBD1. The TCR comes from a man older than 75 with acute or convalescent COVID-19. The sequenced material came from peripheral blood. CDR3 DNA: TGTGCCAGCAGCGGGACAGGGACCTACGAGCAGTACGTC. Its protein product is CASSGTGTYEQYV.